This passage covers 26 T cell receptor beta chains from one sample sequenced in a study of blood T cell repertoires in COVID-19. Libraries were prepared by immunoSEQ multiplex PCR; TCRdb keeps only in-frame clonotypes and omits some of them. The table records 200,000 to 250,000 clones, 85% to 90% of them present only once. The sequenced sample was peripheral blood. The receptors were gathered from a man younger than 35 with active or convalescent COVID-19.

This clone was seen just once. The chain is built from TRBV6-1 and TRBJ2-3; the D is unclear. CDR1 and CDR2 (germline): MNHNS, SASEGT. Trimming stripped 2 bases from V and 4 bases from J, with 7 bases between. This CDR3 contains 13 residues. The CDR3 loop is CASSEHSADTQYF. CDR3 bases: TGTGCCAGCAGTGAACATAGTGCAGATACGCAGTATTTT.

The V and J genes are TRBV5-1 and TRBJ2-2; 8 bases align to TRBD1. The length of the CDR3 is 16 residues. Trimming removed 6 bases from V and 8 bases from J; junction bases left unmatched: 15. The V gene's germline CDR1 is SGHRS and CDR2 YFSETQ. The CDR3 loop is CASKVITAGTGGELFF. The CDR3 DNA sequence: TGCGCCAGCAAAGTCATCACCGCCGGGACAGGAGGGGAGCTGTTTTTT.

The rearrangement links TRBV24-1 to TRBJ2-2; TRBD2 matches 8 bases. Germline V gene lookup returns CDR1 KGHDR and CDR2 SFDVKD. This CDR3 has 16 amino acids. With V trimmed by 3 bases and J by 5 bases, 7 bases remained unmatched. The CDR3 DNA follows: TGTGCCACCAGTGATCCCCGGGAGGGGGGGACCGGGGAGCTGTTTTTT. This codes for CATSDPREGGTGELFF.

The chain combines TRBV14 with TRBJ2-5; 7 bases map to TRBD1. CDR1 and CDR2 (germline): SGHDN, FVKESK. V dropped 1 base and J dropped 5; count of bases not matched to a gene: 10. The CDR3 length is 16 residues. The CDR3 region is CASSQVVTGPLETQYF. CDR3 DNA: TGTGCCAGCAGCCAAGTTGTGACAGGGCCTTTGGAGACCCAGTACTTC.

The chain joins TRBV9 to TRBJ2-7; 8 positions agree with TRBD2. The germline V gene has CDR1 SGDLS and CDR2 YYNGEE. V dropped 2 bases and J dropped 0; count of bases not matched to a gene: 7. The CDR3 has 16 amino acids. Written as DNA, the CDR3 is TGTGCCAGCAGCGTTCATTCCAGCGGGAGCTCCTACGAGCAGTACTTC. Amino acids: CASSVHSSGSSYEQYF.

The V call is TRBV3-1 (or the pseudogene TRBV3-2), the J call TRBJ2-2; 8 positions match TRBD1. This CDR3 has 15 amino acids. From germline, CDR1 is LGHDT and CDR2 YNNKEL (reference sequence). J lost 4 bases, V lost 1 base, and 2 bases had no gene match. CDR3 region: CASSQATGATGELFF. In DNA, the CDR3 is TGTGCCAGCAGCCAAGCGACAGGGGCCACCGGGGAGCTGTTTTTT.

This chain connects TRBV24-1 to TRBJ2-1; 10 bases fit TRBD2. With 5 bases clipped from V and 5 bases from J, the junction kept 5 bases outside the gene matches. This CDR3 is 15 amino acids long. CDR1 and CDR2 from the germline V gene are KGHDR and SFDVKD. The chain's CDR3 is CATSGSSGRDNEQFF. In DNA, the CDR3 is TGTGCCACCAGTGGATCTAGCGGGAGAGACAATGAGCAGTTCTTC.

The gene calls are TRBV7-3 and TRBJ1-5; D uncertain. Germline V gives CDR1 SGHTA, CDR2 FQGTGA. The CDR3 loop spans 13 amino acids. Trimming pared 5 bases from V and 5 bases from J, leaving 10 bases between. Written as DNA, the CDR3 is TGTGCCAGCAGCCTCACCCCAGATCAGCCCCAGCATTTT. Translated, it gives CASSLTPDQPQHF.

V usage is TRBV19 and J usage is TRBJ1-5, with D perhaps matching TRBD1 (6 bases). The germline V and J ends were trimmed by 6 bases and 4 bases, with 13 bases remaining between them. Germline lookup yields CDR1 LNHDA and CDR2 SQIVND (reference sequence). The CDR3 contains 14 residues. CDR3 protein: CASRKGQTNQPQHF. The CDR3 DNA follows: TGTGCCAGTAGAAAAGGACAGACAAATCAGCCCCAGCATTTT.

The CDR3 loop is CASRRGGDTEAFF. As DNA, the CDR3 is TGTGCCAGTAGGAGGGGGGGAGATACTGAAGCTTTCTTT. The chain is built from TRBV14 and TRBJ1-1, with D perhaps TRBD1 (6 bases). Germline CDR1 SGHDN, CDR2 FVKESK. With 9 bases removed from V and 5 bases from J, the gap between germline ends came to 16 bases. This CDR3 region has 13 residues. Using reference TRBV14 and TRBJ1-1 for the parts outside the CDR3, the full variable domain is EAGVTQFPSHSVIEKGQTVTLRCDPISGHDNLYWYRRVMGKEIKFLLHFVKESKQDESGMPNNRFLAERTGGTYSTLKVQPAELEDSGVYFCASRRGGDTEAFFGQGTRLTVV.

V is TRBV28 and J is TRBJ1-1, with TRBD1 matching over 8 bases. The CDR3 extends over 15 amino acids. Germline V gives CDR1 MDHEN, CDR2 SYDVKM. Trimming cost V 4 bases and J 2 bases; bases outside gene matches: 6. CDR3 protein: CASSSGGQGNTEAFF. The CDR3 bases are TGTGCCAGCAGTTCCGGTGGACAGGGTAACACTGAAGCTTTCTTT.

The V and J genes are TRBV4-3 and TRBJ2-3; 8 bases are shared with TRBD2. Trimming took 0 bases from V and 6 from J; bases not matched to a gene: 14. There are 18 residues in the CDR3. Germline CDR1 reads LGHNA; CDR2 reads YSLEER. In DNA form, the CDR3 reads TGCGCCAGCAGCCAAGATTTGAGCGGGAGCGGGTATGGGGATACGCAGTATTTT. It specifies CASSQDLSGSGYGDTQYF.

This clone was seen a single time. The chain links TRBV7-2 to TRBJ1-1, with no clear D. Germline V gene lookup returns CDR1 SGHTA and CDR2 FQGNSA. The CDR3 totals 15 residues. V lost 2 bases and J 0 bases, leaving 10 bases between the germline ends. DNA for the CDR3: TGTGCCAGCAGCTTATCTCTTCTAATGAACACTGAAGCTTTCTTT. Encoded protein: CASSLSLLMNTEAFF.

The chain links TRBV11-2 to TRBJ2-7; TRBD1 agrees at 8 bases. The CDR3 extends over 13 amino acids. V shed 5 bases, J shed 3 bases, and the junction held 3 bases outside the gene matches. CDR1 SGHAT and CDR2 FQNNGV come from the germline V gene. The CDR3 protein is CASSPDRDYEQYF. CDR3 coding DNA: TGTGCCAGCAGCCCGGACAGGGACTACGAGCAGTACTTC. The whole variable domain, remainder taken from reference TRBV11-2 and TRBJ2-7, is EAGVAQSPRYKIIEKRQSVAFWCNPISGHATLYWYQQILGQGPKLLIQFQNNGVVDDSQLPKDRFSAERLKGVDSTLKIQPAKLEDSAVYLCASSPDRDYEQYFGPGTRLTVT.

The chain joins TRBV11-2 to TRBJ1-3; D is uncertain. V was shortened by 5 bases and J by 7 bases, with 9 bases between the two germline ends. Germline values: CDR1 SGHAT, CDR2 FQNNGV. There are 12 residues in the CDR3. DNA for the CDR3: TGTGCCAGCAGCGACTTTTGGAACACCATATATTTT. This codes for CASSDFWNTIYF.

This chain joins TRBV18 and TRBJ1-5, with TRBD1 matching over 12 bases. The CDR3 covers 15 residues. With 3 bases clipped from V and 6 bases from J, the junction kept 3 bases outside the gene matches. Germline V gene data show CDR1 as KGHSH and CDR2 as LQKENI. Here the CDR3 reads CASSPGQGAGQPQHF. In DNA, the CDR3 is TGTGCCAGCTCACCGGGACAGGGGGCTGGTCAGCCCCAGCATTTT.

As DNA, the CDR3 is TGTGCCAGCAGCCATAGGACAGGGAATAAGGAAAAACTGTTTTTT. Residues: CASSHRTGNKEKLFF. The genes are TRBV3-1 (or the pseudogene TRBV3-2) and TRBJ1-4, with 8 positions matching TRBD1. The V gene's germline CDR1 is LGHDT and CDR2 YNNKEL (reference sequence). There are 15 residues in the CDR3. With V trimmed by 3 bases and J by 8 bases, 8 bases remained unmatched.

This chain joins TRBV28 and TRBJ1-2; TRBD1 aligns across 7 bases. Trimming removed 5 bases from V and 13 bases from J; junction bases left unmatched: 10. The CDR3 is 12 residues long. In germline, CDR1 is MDHEN, CDR2 SYDVKM. The CDR3 bases are TGTGCCAGCAGTACCCATACAGGGGCGGCCACCTTC. Translation: CASSTHTGAATF.

This rearrangement joins TRBV12-5 to TRBJ2-1; 12 bases line up with TRBD2. The CDR3 consists of 21 residues. After removal of 3 bases from V and 2 bases from J, the junction contained 17 bases not matched to a gene. From germline, CDR1 is LGHNT and CDR2 FRNRAP. The CDR3 DNA follows: TGTGCTAGTGGTTTTGGTCAAAAGGACAGGACTAGCGGGACACCCTACAATGAGCAGTTCTTC. It is translated as CASGFGQKDRTSGTPYNEQFF.

V is TRBV30 and J is TRBJ1-1; D is possibly TRBD1 (5 bases). The V gene lost 2 bases and the J gene lost 6 bases, with 13 bases spanning the gap. Germline V gene sequence: CDR1 GTSNPN, CDR2 SVGIG (reference sequence). The CDR3 covers 13 residues. The DNA for the CDR3 is TGTGCCTGGAGTCCGGGGGTTCGATCTGAAGCTTTCTTT. Protein: CAWSPGVRSEAFF.

The chain is built from TRBV19 and TRBJ2-7; 8 nucleotides match TRBD1. Germline CDR1 LNHDA, CDR2 SQIVND (reference sequence). The CDR3 is 14 residues long. Trimming took 5 bases from V and 4 from J; bases not matched to a gene: 7. In DNA form, the CDR3 reads TGTGCCAGTAGTTCTAGGACAGGGAGGTACGAGCAGTACTTC. It codes for CASSSRTGRYEQYF.

This clone was counted once. The chain carries TRBV7-2 and TRBJ2-5; 9 bases are shared with TRBD2. Germline V gene sequence: CDR1 SGHTA, CDR2 FQGNSA. The CDR3 is made up of 15 amino acids. The ends lost 0 bases at V and 7 bases at J; junction bases unmatched: 6. The CDR3, as DNA: TGTGCCAGCAGCTTAGCCAGACTAGCGGAGGGGACCCAGTACTTC. This codes for CASSLARLAEGTQYF.

The rearrangement joins TRBV18 to TRBJ1-5; TRBD1 aligns across 9 bases. The CDR3 spans 12 residues. V lost 6 bases, J lost 7 bases, and 1 base stayed unmatched. Germline V gene data show CDR1 as KGHSH and CDR2 as LQKENI. The CDR3 region has the DNA TGTGCCAGCTCGGACAGGGGCCAGCCCCAGCATTTT. Translation: CASSDRGQPQHF.

The J gene is TRBJ2-7, the V gene TRBV14, with D tentatively TRBD2 (6 bases). There are 17 residues in the CDR3. The germline CDR1 and CDR2 sequences are SGHDN and FVKESK. The V and J ends lost 0 bases and 2 bases respectively, with 17 bases between them. The CDR3 DNA reads as TGTGCCAGCAGCCAAGATCTCTTAACGGACTACCCCTACGAGCAGTACTTC. Protein product: CASSQDLLTDYPYEQYF.

On this clone: Sequence at one end of the junction differs from germline and may be a read error. The chain is built from TRBV7-9 and TRBJ2-1; TRBD2 matches 11 bases. The CDR3 totals 14 residues. CDR1 and CDR2 from the germline V gene are SEHNR and FQNEAQ (reference sequence). The CDR3, as DNA: TGTGCCAGCAGCGTAGCGGGGGGGGACAATGAGCAGTTCTTC. Its translation: CASSVAGGDNEQFF.

This sequence joins TRBV10-1 and TRBJ2-1, with TRBD2 matching 8 bases. Germline V gene lookup returns CDR1 WNHNN and CDR2 SYGVQD (reference sequence). The CDR3 sequence is 14 residues long. Unmatched junction bases numbered 14, after V lost 11 bases and J lost 8 bases. In DNA, the CDR3 is TGCGCCGGAGGGATCGGGACTAGTTACCATGAGCAGTTCTTC. It specifies CAGGIGTSYHEQFF.